The clone carrying this TCR beta chain showed up just once. The method was immunoSEQ multiplex PCR; TCRdb's version includes in-frame clones alone and lacks a portion of them. Of under 600,000 clones listed, approximately 90% are singletons. This sample was taken from a study of Ad26.COV2.S vaccination and SARS-CoV-2 variants. Treatment denoted: around 19 received Ad26.COV2.S at low or high dose, single or two shots; roughly 5 received placebo; per-sample allocation not given. Specimens were obtained on day 63 following the first vaccine or placebo injection. The CDR3 contains 13 residues. V lost 0 bases, J lost 10 bases, and 12 bases lay in between. From germline, CDR1 is LGHNA and CDR2 YNFKEQ.

The sample consisted of peripheral blood, taken in a trial of Ad26.COV2.S vaccine versus placebo. This chain links TRBV4-2 with TRBJ1-1; no clear D. The TCR originated in a person between 18 and 59 years old who received the Ad26.COV2.S COVID-19 vaccine or a placebo. CDR3 DNA: TGTGCCAGCAGCCAAGACGGAATGGGTGGAGCTTTCTTT. This translates into CASSQDGMGGAFF.